These T cell receptor beta chains were read from a single sample in a study of cytomegalovirus exposure and HLA in healthy donors. The data were produced by immunoSEQ multiplex PCR, yet TCRdb's version contains in-frame clones alone and is incomplete. The sample has about 120,000 clones; 75% to 85% are singletons. The sequencing input was PBMCs. These receptors all come from a woman aged 18-29 years in good health and CMV-seropositive. The CDR3 runs from the conserved cysteine through the conserved F or W. Fields, in order: D gene, V gene, clone size, J gene, CDR3 protein, CDR3 DNA. The D gene is left open where the match is weak. A clone size is listed for some rows: how often the clone was seen (once, few, many), or a class if it is expanded.

D: .; V: TRBV5-6; size: few; J: TRBJ1-2; CDR3: CASSLGPAEGWYGYTF; DNA: TGTGCCAGCAGCTTGGGGCCGGCAGAGGGATGGTATGGCTACACCTTC
D: TRBD1; V: TRBV5-1; size: few; J: TRBJ1-1; CDR3: CASSSPGQGIPAFF; DNA: TGCGCCAGCAGCTCCCCGGGACAGGGTATTCCGGCTTTCTTT
D: .; V: TRBV6-5; size: .; J: TRBJ2-4; CDR3: CASSRTKQNIQYF; DNA: TGTGCCAGCAGTAGGACTAAACAAAACATTCAGTACTTC
D: .; V: TRBV5-6; size: .; J: TRBJ1-2; CDR3: CASSLGGVSGYTF; DNA: TGTGCCAGCAGCTTAGGGGGGGTTTCTGGCTACACCTTC
D: TRBD1; V: TRBV6-1; size: .; J: TRBJ1-1; CDR3: CASRPGTGETEAFF; DNA: TGTGCCAGCAGGCCTGGGACAGGGGAGACTGAAGCTTTCTTT
D: .; V: TRBV27; size: .; J: TRBJ1-5; CDR3: CASSVDWIRNQPQHF; DNA: TGTGCCAGCAGCGTTGACTGGATACGCAATCAGCCCCAGCATTTT
D: .; V: TRBV27; size: .; J: TRBJ1-5; CDR3: CASSFGGLGNQPQHF; DNA: TGTGCCAGCAGTTTCGGTGGGCTTGGCAATCAGCCCCAGCATTTT
D: TRBD2; V: TRBV7-2; size: .; J: TRBJ2-7; CDR3: CASSHEGTSGGYEQYF; DNA: TGTGCCAGCAGCCACGAAGGGACTAGCGGGGGCTACGAGCAGTACTTC
D: TRBD1; V: TRBV6-6; size: .; J: TRBJ2-7; CDR3: CASSSPDRVLYEQYF; DNA: TGTGCCAGCAGTTCCCCGGACAGGGTCCTATACGAGCAGTACTTC
D: TRBD1; V: TRBV6-5; size: few; J: TRBJ2-7; CDR3: CASSYSGQGTYEQYF; DNA: TGTGCCAGCAGTTACTCGGGACAGGGTACCTACGAGCAGTACTTC
D: TRBD1; V: TRBV28; size: .; J: TRBJ1-5; CDR3: CASRTGSQPQHF; DNA: TGTGCCAGCAGGACAGGGTCCCAGCCCCAGCATTTT
D: TRBD1; V: TRBV5-1; size: .; J: TRBJ1-6; CDR3: CASSLGGTGGKYNSPLHF; DNA: TGCGCCAGCAGCTTGGGCGGAACAGGGGGCAAGTATAATTCACCCCTCCACTTT
D: .; V: TRBV7-8; size: .; J: TRBJ2-5; CDR3: CASSFWQEETQYF; DNA: TGTGCCAGCAGCTTTTGGCAGGAAGAGACCCAGTACTTC
D: TRBD2; V: TRBV27; size: .; J: TRBJ2-1; CDR3: CASSRLAGTAYNEQFF; DNA: TGTGCCAGCAGTCGACTAGCGGGCACCGCCTACAATGAGCAGTTCTTC
D: .; V: TRBV7-9; size: .; J: TRBJ1-1; CDR3: CASSLRFAEAFF; DNA: TGTGCCAGCAGCCTCAGGTTCGCTGAAGCTTTCTTT
D: TRBD2; V: TRBV7-6; size: .; J: TRBJ2-7; CDR3: CASSLQTSGSYEQYF; DNA: TGTGCCAGCAGCCTTCAGACTAGCGGCTCCTACGAGCAGTACTTC
D: TRBD2; V: TRBV2; size: .; J: TRBJ2-7; CDR3: CASMSAWRGAYEQYF; DNA: TGTGCCAGCATGTCCGCGTGGCGGGGGGCCTACGAGCAGTACTTC
D: .; V: TRBV7-2; size: .; J: TRBJ1-3; CDR3: CASSLDGGANTIYF; DNA: TGTGCCAGCAGCTTAGATGGGGGCGCAAACACCATATATTTT
D: TRBD1; V: TRBV30; size: .; J: TRBJ1-1; CDR3: CAWQDRGNTEAFF; DNA: TGTGCCTGGCAGGACAGGGGGAACACTGAAGCTTTCTTT
D: TRBD1; V: TRBV2; size: .; J: TRBJ1-4; CDR3: CASMVGTGSEKLFF; DNA: TGTGCCAGCATGGTTGGGACAGGGTCGGAAAAACTGTTTTTT
D: .; V: TRBV4-1; size: .; J: TRBJ1-3; CDR3: CASSLQGIGNTIYF; DNA: TGCGCCAGCAGCCTTCAGGGAATTGGAAACACCATATATTTT
D: .; V: TRBV4-1; size: .; J: TRBJ2-2; CDR3: CASSQEGGPDLAGELFF; DNA: TGCGCCAGCAGCCAAGAGGGCGGGCCTGACCTCGCCGGGGAGCTGTTTTTT
D: TRBD2; V: TRBV5-1; size: .; J: TRBJ2-1; CDR3: CASSSGLAGTNEQFF; DNA: TGCGCCAGCAGCTCGGGACTAGCGGGAACGAATGAGCAGTTCTTC
D: .; V: TRBV7-9; size: few; J: TRBJ1-4; CDR3: CASSRSTSGSFNEKLFF; DNA: TGTGCCAGCAGCCGTAGTACCTCAGGGTCCTTTAATGAAAAACTGTTTTTT
D: .; V: TRBV7-9; size: .; J: TRBJ1-2; CDR3: CASSLGGSNYGYTF; DNA: TGTGCCAGCAGCTTGGGGGGATCTAACTATGGCTACACCTTC
D: .; V: TRBV27; size: .; J: TRBJ1-1; CDR3: CASSFQGWGNTEAFF; DNA: TGTGCCAGCAGTTTTCAGGGATGGGGGAACACTGAAGCTTTCTTT
D: .; V: TRBV29-1; size: .; J: TRBJ2-5; CDR3: CSVVKETQYF; DNA: TGCAGCGTTGTTAAAGAGACCCAGTACTTC
D: .; V: TRBV11-2; size: .; J: TRBJ1-2; CDR3: CASGSTGQRTNYGYTF; DNA: TGTGCCAGCGGCTCAACCGGACAGCGGACTAACTATGGCTACACCTTC
D: TRBD2; V: TRBV28; size: .; J: TRBJ2-7; CDR3: CASSFWGSGSGERYEQYF; DNA: TGTGCCAGCAGTTTTTGGGGAAGCGGGAGCGGGGAGAGATACGAGCAGTACTTC
D: TRBD1; V: TRBV4-1; size: once; J: TRBJ2-7; CDR3: CASSRKGTDYEQYF; DNA: TGCGCCAGCAGCAGGAAAGGGACAGACTACGAGCAGTACTTC
D: TRBD1; V: TRBV6-5; size: few; J: TRBJ1-2; CDR3: CASRERDRGTYGYTF; DNA: TGTGCCAGCAGGGAACGGGACAGGGGAACCTATGGCTACACCTTC
D: .; V: TRBV30; size: .; J: TRBJ2-3; CDR3: CAWSVGPGTQYF; DNA: TGTGCCTGGAGTGTAGGTCCGGGTACGCAGTATTTT
D: .; V: TRBV11-3; size: few; J: TRBJ1-1; CDR3: CASSLGGAALTRAFF; DNA: TGTGCCAGCAGCTTAGGTGGGGCGGCTTTGACGAGGGCTTTCTTT
D: TRBD2; V: TRBV7-2; size: .; J: TRBJ2-7; CDR3: CASSWLAGAYEQYF; DNA: TGTGCCAGCAGCTGGCTAGCGGGGGCCTACGAGCAGTACTTC